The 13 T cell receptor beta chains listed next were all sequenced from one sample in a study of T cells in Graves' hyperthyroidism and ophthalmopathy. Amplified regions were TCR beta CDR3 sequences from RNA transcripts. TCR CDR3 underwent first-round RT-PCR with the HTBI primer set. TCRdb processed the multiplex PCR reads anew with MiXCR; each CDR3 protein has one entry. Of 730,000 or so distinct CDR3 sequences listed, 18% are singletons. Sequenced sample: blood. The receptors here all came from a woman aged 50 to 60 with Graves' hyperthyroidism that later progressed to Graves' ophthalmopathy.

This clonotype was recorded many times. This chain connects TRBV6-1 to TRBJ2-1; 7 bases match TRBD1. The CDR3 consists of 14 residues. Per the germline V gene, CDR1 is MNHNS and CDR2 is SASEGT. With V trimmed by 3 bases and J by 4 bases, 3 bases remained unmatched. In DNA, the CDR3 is TGTGCCAGCAGTGACCCGGGACAGTACAATGAGCAGTTCTTC. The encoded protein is CASSDPGQYNEQFF.

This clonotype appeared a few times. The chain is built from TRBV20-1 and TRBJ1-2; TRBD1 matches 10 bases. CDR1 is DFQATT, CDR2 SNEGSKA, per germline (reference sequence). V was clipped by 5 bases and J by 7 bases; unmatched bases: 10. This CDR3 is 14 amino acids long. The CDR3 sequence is CSAEPLGQGTGYTF. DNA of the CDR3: TGCAGTGCTGAACCCCTGGGACAGGGGACTGGCTACACCTTC.

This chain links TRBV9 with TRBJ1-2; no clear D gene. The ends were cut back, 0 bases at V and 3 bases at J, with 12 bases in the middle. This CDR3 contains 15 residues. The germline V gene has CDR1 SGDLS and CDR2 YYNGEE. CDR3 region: CASSVDTSRYYGYTF. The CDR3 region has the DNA TGTGCCAGCAGCGTAGATACCAGTAGGTACTATGGCTACACCTTC.

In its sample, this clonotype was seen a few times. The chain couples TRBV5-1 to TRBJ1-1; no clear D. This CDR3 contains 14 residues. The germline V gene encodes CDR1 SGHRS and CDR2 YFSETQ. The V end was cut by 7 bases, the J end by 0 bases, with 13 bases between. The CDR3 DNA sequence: TGCGCCAGCGGAAGGAATAACTTGAACACTGAAGCTTTCTTT. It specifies CASGRNNLNTEAFF.

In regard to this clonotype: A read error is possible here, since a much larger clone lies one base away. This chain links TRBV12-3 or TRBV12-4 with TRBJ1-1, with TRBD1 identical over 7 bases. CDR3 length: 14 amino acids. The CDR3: CASSSTGLGTGAFF. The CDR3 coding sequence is TGTGCCAGCAGTTCGACAGGGTTGGGTACTGGAGCTTTCTTT.

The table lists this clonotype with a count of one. The CDR3 DNA sequence: TGTGCCAGCAGCTCCCCCGCGCGGACAGGGGCCGGCTACACCTTC. It specifies CASSSPARTGAGYTF. The gene calls are TRBV7-3 and TRBJ1-2, with 9 positions matching TRBD1. Trimming removed 4 bases from V and 8 bases from J; junction bases left unmatched: 11. The germline CDR1 and CDR2 sequences are SGHTA and FQGTGA. The CDR3 is made up of 15 amino acids.

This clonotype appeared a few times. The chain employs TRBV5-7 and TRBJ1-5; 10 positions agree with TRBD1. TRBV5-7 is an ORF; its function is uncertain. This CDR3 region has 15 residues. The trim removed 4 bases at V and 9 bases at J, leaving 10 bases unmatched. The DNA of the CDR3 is TGTGCCAGCAGCCCAGGGACAGGGGAGGGTCTGCCCCAGCATTTT. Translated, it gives CASSPGTGEGLPQHF.

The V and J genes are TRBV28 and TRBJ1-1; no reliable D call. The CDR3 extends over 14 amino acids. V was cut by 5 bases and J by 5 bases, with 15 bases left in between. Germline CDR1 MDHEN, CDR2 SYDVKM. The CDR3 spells CASSPVPGRTEAFF. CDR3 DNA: TGTGCCAGCAGTCCAGTTCCGGGAAGGACTGAAGCTTTCTTT.

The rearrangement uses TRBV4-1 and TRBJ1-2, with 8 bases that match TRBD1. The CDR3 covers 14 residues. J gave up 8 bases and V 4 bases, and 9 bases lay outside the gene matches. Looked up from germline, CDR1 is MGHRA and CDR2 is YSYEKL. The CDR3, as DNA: TGCGCCAGCAGCCCTTTGACAGGGGAGTTGGGCTACACCTTC. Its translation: CASSPLTGELGYTF.

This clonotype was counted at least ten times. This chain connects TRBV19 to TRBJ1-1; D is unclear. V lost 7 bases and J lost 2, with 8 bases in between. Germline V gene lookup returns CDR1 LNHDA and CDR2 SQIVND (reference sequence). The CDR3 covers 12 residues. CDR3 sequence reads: CASISRNTEAFF. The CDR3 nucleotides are TGTGCCAGTATTTCCAGAAACACTGAAGCTTTCTTT.

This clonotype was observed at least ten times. The chain's CDR3 is CAWSGLLEQYF. Here the CDR3 DNA reads TGTGCCTGGAGTGGACTACTCGAGCAGTACTTC. The chain combines TRBV30 with TRBJ2-7; maybe TRBD2 (5 bases). The V and J ends lost 1 base and 6 bases respectively, with 7 bases between them. Looked up from germline, CDR1 is GTSNPN and CDR2 is SVGIG (reference sequence). CDR3 length: 11 residues. The whole variable domain, filled in from reference TRBV30 and TRBJ2-7, reads SQTIHQWPATLVQPVGSPLSLECTVEGTSNPNLYWYRQAAGRGLQLLFYSVGIGQISSEVPQNLSASRPQDRQFILSSKKLLLSDSGFYLCAWSGLLEQYFGPGTRLTVT.

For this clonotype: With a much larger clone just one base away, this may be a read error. In DNA form, the CDR3 reads TGCAGTGCTAGCCACAGCACAGATACGCAGTGTTTT. Protein sequence: CSASHSTDTQCF. The chain couples TRBV20-1 to TRBJ2-3; D not certain. Looked up from germline, CDR1 is DFQATT and CDR2 is SNEGSKA (reference sequence). The CDR3 loop spans 12 amino acids.

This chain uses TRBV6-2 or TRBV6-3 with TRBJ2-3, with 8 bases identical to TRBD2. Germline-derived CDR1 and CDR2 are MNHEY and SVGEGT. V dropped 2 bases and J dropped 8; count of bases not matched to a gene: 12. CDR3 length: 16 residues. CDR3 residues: CASSYSGGGTPGTQYF. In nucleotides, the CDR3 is TGTGCCAGCAGTTACAGTGGCGGGGGGACACCTGGTACGCAGTATTTT.